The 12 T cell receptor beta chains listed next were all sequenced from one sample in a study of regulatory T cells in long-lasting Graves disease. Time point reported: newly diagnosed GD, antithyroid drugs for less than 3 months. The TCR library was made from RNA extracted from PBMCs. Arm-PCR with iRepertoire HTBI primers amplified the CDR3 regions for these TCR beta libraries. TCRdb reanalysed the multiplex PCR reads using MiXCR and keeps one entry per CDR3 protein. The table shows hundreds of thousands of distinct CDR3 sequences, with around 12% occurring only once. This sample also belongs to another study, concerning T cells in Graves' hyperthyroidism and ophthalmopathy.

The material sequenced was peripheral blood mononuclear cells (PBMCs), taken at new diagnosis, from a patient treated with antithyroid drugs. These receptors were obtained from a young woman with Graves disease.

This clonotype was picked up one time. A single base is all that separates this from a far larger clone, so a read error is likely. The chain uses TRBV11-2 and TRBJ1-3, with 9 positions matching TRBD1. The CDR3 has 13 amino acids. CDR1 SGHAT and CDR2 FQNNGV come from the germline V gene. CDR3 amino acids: CASSSGQGNTISF. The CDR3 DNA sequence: TGTGCCAGCAGCTCGGGACAGGGAAACACCATATCTTTT. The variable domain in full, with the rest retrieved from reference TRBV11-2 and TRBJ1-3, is EAGVAQSPRYKIIEKRQSVAFWCNPISGHATLYWYQQILGQGPKLLIQFQNNGVVDDSQLPKDRFSAERLKGVDSTLKIQPAKLEDSAVYLCASSSGQGNTISFGEGSWLTVV.

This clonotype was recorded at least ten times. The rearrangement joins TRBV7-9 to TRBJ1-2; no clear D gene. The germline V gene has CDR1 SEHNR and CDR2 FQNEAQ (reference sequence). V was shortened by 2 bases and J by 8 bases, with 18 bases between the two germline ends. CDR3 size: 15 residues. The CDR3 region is CASSLSGTVEGGYTF. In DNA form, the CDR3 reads TGTGCCAGCAGCTTAAGTGGAACGGTCGAGGGAGGCTACACCTTC.

The CDR3 reads CASSQSAGYNEQFF. DNA of the CDR3: TGCGCCAGCAGCCAATCGGCCGGCTACAATGAGCAGTTCTTC. V is TRBV4-1 and J is TRBJ2-1; D call uncertain. Between the trimmed V and J ends, which lost 2 bases and 3 bases, there was a span of 8 bases. The V gene's germline CDR1 is MGHRA and CDR2 YSYEKL. This CDR3 contains 14 residues.

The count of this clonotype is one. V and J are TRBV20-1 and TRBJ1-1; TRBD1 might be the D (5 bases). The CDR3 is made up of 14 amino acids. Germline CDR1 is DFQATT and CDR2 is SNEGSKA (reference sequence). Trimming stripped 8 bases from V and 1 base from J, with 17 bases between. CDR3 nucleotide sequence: TGCAGTTCCGGAGGGGCGGTGGGGAACACTGAAGCTTTCTTT. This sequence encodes CSSGGAVGNTEAFF.

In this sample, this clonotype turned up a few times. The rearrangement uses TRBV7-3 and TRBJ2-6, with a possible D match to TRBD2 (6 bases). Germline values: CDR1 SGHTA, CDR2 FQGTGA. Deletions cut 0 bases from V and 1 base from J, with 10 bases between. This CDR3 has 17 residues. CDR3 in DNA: TGTGCCAGCAGCTTAACCATAGGACTATCTGGGGCCAACGTCCTGACTTTC. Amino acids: CASSLTIGLSGANVLTF.

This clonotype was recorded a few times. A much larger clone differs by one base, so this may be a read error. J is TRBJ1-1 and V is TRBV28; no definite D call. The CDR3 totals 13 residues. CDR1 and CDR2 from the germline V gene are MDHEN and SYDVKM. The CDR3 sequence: CASSLKGYTKAFF. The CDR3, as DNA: TGTGCCAGCAGTTTAAAGGGCTACACTAAAGCTTTCTTT.

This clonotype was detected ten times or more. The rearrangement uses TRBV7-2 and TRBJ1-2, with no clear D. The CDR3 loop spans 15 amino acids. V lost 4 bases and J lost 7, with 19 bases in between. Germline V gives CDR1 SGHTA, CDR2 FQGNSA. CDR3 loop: CASSSLTGDGSGYTF. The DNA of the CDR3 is TGTGCCAGCAGCTCCCTCACCGGGGATGGCTCTGGCTACACCTTC. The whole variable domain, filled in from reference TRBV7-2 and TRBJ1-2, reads GAGVSQSPSNKVTEKGKDVELRCDPISGHTALYWYRQSLGQGLEFLIYFQGNSAPDKSGLPSDRFSAERTGGSVSTLTIQRTQQEDSAVYLCASSSLTGDGSGYTFGSGTRLTVV.

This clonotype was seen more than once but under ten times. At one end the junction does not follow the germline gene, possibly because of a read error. CDR3 bases: TGCAGTGCCAGAGTCGGAGGGCCCTCCCTAGGGGGCTACACCTTC. Translated: CSARVGGPSLGGYTF. The gene calls are TRBV20-1 and TRBJ1-2, with no clear D. CDR1 is DFQATT and CDR2 is SNEGSKA in the germline V gene (reference sequence). The CDR3 sequence is 15 residues long.

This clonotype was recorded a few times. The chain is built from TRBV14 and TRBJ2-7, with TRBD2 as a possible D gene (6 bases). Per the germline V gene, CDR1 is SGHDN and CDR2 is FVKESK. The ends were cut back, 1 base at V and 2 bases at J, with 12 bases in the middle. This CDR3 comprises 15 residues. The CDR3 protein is CASSQGVRGPYEQYF. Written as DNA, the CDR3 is TGTGCCAGCAGCCAAGGTGTGCGGGGTCCCTACGAGCAGTACTTC.

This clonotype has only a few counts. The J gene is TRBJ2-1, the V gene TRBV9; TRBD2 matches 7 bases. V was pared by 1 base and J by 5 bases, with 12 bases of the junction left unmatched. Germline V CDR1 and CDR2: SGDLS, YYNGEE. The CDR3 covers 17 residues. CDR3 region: CASSVHPLSGINNEQFF. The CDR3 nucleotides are TGTGCCAGCAGCGTACACCCCCTCAGCGGGATAAACAATGAGCAGTTCTTC.

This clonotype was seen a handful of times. The CDR3 bases are TGTGCCAGCAGCTTAACCGGGGGACAGGGCCAAGAGACCCAGTACTTC. Translating gives CASSLTGGQGQETQYF. This chain links TRBV7-6 with TRBJ2-5; 9 nucleotides match TRBD1. V lost 2 bases to trimming and J lost 1 base; unmatched junction nucleotides: 5. The CDR3 is 16 amino acids. The V gene's germline CDR1 is SGHVS and CDR2 FNYEAQ.

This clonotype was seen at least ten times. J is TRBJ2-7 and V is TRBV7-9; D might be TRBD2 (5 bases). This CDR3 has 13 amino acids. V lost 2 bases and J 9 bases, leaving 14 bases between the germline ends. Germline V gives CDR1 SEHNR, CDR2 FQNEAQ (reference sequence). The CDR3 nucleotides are TGTGCCAGCAGCTTATCTGACGGGGTGGGGCAGTACTTC. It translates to CASSLSDGVGQYF. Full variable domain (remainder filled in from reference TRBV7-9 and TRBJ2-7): DTGVSQNPRHKITKRGQNVTFRCDPISEHNRLYWYRQTLGQGPEFLTYFQNEAQLEKSRLLSDRFSAERPKGSFSTLEIQRTEQGDSAMYLCASSLSDGVGQYFGPGTRLTVT.